Sequencing of this T cell receptor (beta chain) was carried out in a study of blood T cell repertoires in COVID-19. The overall study: Researchers got acute and convalescent COVID-19 samples from the United States, Italy and Spain. T cells, B-cell-depleted T cells, or PBMCs supplied cDNA or gDNA.

Germline V gene lookup returns CDR1 MNHEY and CDR2 SVGAGI. The CDR3 spans 15 residues. V trimming: 6 bases; J trimming: 0 bases; junction bases outside the gene matches: 2. Clinical histories supplied by participants themselves formed the basis of cohort assignment. Some clones are missing from TCRdb's copy, which holds only in-frame ones; the method was immunoSEQ multiplex PCR. The sample includes 360,000 or so clones, about 90% of them seen just once. This chain connects TRBV6-5 to TRBJ2-6, with TRBD1 identical over 7 bases. This TCR came from a woman in her twenties or thirties who had recovered from COVID-19. Sequencing used PBMCs or T cells enriched from blood (not recorded which). CDR3 bases: TGTGCCAGCAGCGGACAGGCCTCTGGGGCCAACGTCCTGACTTTC. Its protein product is CASSGQASGANVLTF.